A selection of T cell receptor beta chains follows, all from one sample in a study of shared clonotypes between healthy human individuals. The table came from immunoSEQ multiplex PCR; TCRdb's copy has only in-frame clones and leaves some out. The sample gives some 490,000 clones, roughly 80% of which show up once; approximately 11% is in the top ten. Sequencing was performed on PBMCs. These receptors were obtained from a woman in her thirties or forties in good health. Some clones in this sample may be carry-over from other donors' samples. The CDR3 runs from the conserved cysteine through the conserved F or W. Each record gives: CDR3 DNA, CDR3 protein, J gene, CDR3 length, clone size, D gene, V gene. The D gene is left open where the match is weak. A row's size may be missing; if present it is once, few, many or a size class.

cdr3_nt: TGCGCCAGCAGCTTATTGACAGGGGTAGGGAAACTGTTTTTT
cdr3_aa: CASSLLTGVGKLFF
j_call: TRBJ1-4
cdr3_length: 14
clone_size: NA
d_call: TRBD1
v_call: TRBV5-1

cdr3_nt: TGCGCCAGCAGCTTAAGACAGGATCGGACCGGGGAGCTGTTTTTT
cdr3_aa: CASSLRQDRTGELFF
j_call: TRBJ2-2
cdr3_length: 15
clone_size: NA
d_call: NA
v_call: TRBV5-1

cdr3_nt: TGTGCCAGCAGTTATAGCGGGACTCATAACGAGCAGTACTTC
cdr3_aa: CASSYSGTHNEQYF
j_call: TRBJ2-7
cdr3_length: 14
clone_size: NA
d_call: TRBD2
v_call: TRBV6-6

cdr3_nt: TGCGCCAGCAGCCAGGATGGGGCTAGCGGGAGGGGTTACACCGGGGAGCTGTTTTTT
cdr3_aa: CASSQDGASGRGYTGELFF
j_call: TRBJ2-2
cdr3_length: 19
clone_size: few
d_call: TRBD2
v_call: TRBV4-3

cdr3_nt: TGCGCCAGCAGCTTGGTCGAGGGGGCCGCGGAAAAACTGTTTTTT
cdr3_aa: CASSLVEGAAEKLFF
j_call: TRBJ1-4
cdr3_length: 15
clone_size: NA
d_call: TRBD1
v_call: TRBV5-1

cdr3_nt: TGTGCCAGCGGGGACAGCAATCAGCCCCAGCATTTT
cdr3_aa: CASGDSNQPQHF
j_call: TRBJ1-5
cdr3_length: 12
clone_size: NA
d_call: NA
v_call: TRBV28

cdr3_nt: TGTGCCAGCAGCTTAGACGGGAGCCTTTCCTACGAGCAGTACTTC
cdr3_aa: CASSLDGSLSYEQYF
j_call: TRBJ2-7
cdr3_length: 15
clone_size: NA
d_call: NA
v_call: TRBV7-6

cdr3_nt: TGTGCCAGCAGCTTAGGTGGGTGGCGGGAGTCAGATACGCAGTATTTT
cdr3_aa: CASSLGGWRESDTQYF
j_call: TRBJ2-3
cdr3_length: 16
clone_size: NA
d_call: TRBD2
v_call: TRBV7-2

cdr3_nt: TGTGCCAGTTTTCCCAAGACAGGGGGGTACGAGCAGTACTTC
cdr3_aa: CASFPKTGGYEQYF
j_call: TRBJ2-7
cdr3_length: 14
clone_size: NA
d_call: TRBD1
v_call: TRBV28

cdr3_nt: TGTGCCAGCAGCGTTCCGGAGACCGGGGAGCTGTTTTTT
cdr3_aa: CASSVPETGELFF
j_call: TRBJ2-2
cdr3_length: 13
clone_size: NA
d_call: NA
v_call: TRBV9

cdr3_nt: TGTGCCAGCAGGATTTTAGCGGCCTCCTACGAGCAGTACTTC
cdr3_aa: CASRILAASYEQYF
j_call: TRBJ2-7
cdr3_length: 14
clone_size: NA
d_call: NA
v_call: TRBV2

cdr3_nt: TGCGCCAGCAGCAACCTCGCGGGACAGCAAGAGACCCAGTACTTC
cdr3_aa: CASSNLAGQQETQYF
j_call: TRBJ2-5
cdr3_length: 15
clone_size: NA
d_call: NA
v_call: TRBV5-1

cdr3_nt: TGCGCCAGCAGCTTGTACGGGAGGGTGGGCAACGAGCAGTACTTC
cdr3_aa: CASSLYGRVGNEQYF
j_call: TRBJ2-7
cdr3_length: 15
clone_size: NA
d_call: TRBD2
v_call: TRBV5-1

cdr3_nt: TGCGCCAGCAGCTTTGGCTGGACTAGCGCAGATACGCAGTATTTT
cdr3_aa: CASSFGWTSADTQYF
j_call: TRBJ2-3
cdr3_length: 15
clone_size: NA
d_call: TRBD2
v_call: TRBV5-1

cdr3_nt: TGTGCCAGCAGAGACCCCTACGAGCAGTACTTC
cdr3_aa: CASRDPYEQYF
j_call: TRBJ2-7
cdr3_length: 11
clone_size: NA
d_call: NA
v_call: TRBV28

cdr3_nt: TGTGCCAGCAGGCACCCAGGGCCACAAGAGACCCAGTACTTC
cdr3_aa: CASRHPGPQETQYF
j_call: TRBJ2-5
cdr3_length: 14
clone_size: NA
d_call: NA
v_call: TRBV5-4

cdr3_nt: TGTGCCAGCAGCTTAGTCCGGGGGCTACCCCAGGATACGCAGTATTTT
cdr3_aa: CASSLVRGLPQDTQYF
j_call: TRBJ2-3
cdr3_length: 16
clone_size: NA
d_call: NA
v_call: TRBV11-2

cdr3_nt: TGTGCCAGCAGCTTAGAACGGGCGAGCACAGATACGCAGTATTTT
cdr3_aa: CASSLERASTDTQYF
j_call: TRBJ2-3
cdr3_length: 15
clone_size: NA
d_call: NA
v_call: TRBV7-2

cdr3_nt: TGTGCCAGCAGTGAATTTGGTGGGAGCCACGACGAGCAGTACTTC
cdr3_aa: CASSEFGGSHDEQYF
j_call: TRBJ2-7
cdr3_length: 15
clone_size: NA
d_call: NA
v_call: TRBV6-1

cdr3_nt: TGTGCCAGCAGGCCGGACTCCACGCCCTACGAGCAGTACTTC
cdr3_aa: CASRPDSTPYEQYF
j_call: TRBJ2-7
cdr3_length: 14
clone_size: NA
d_call: NA
v_call: TRBV28

cdr3_nt: TGTGCCACCAGCAGGTCACACGGGGCAGGGGCCAACGTCCTGACTTTC
cdr3_aa: CATSRSHGAGANVLTF
j_call: TRBJ2-6
cdr3_length: 16
clone_size: NA
d_call: NA
v_call: TRBV15

cdr3_nt: TGTGCCAGCGGACAAACAACTAGCGGAGTCCCTACAGAGCAGTACTTC
cdr3_aa: CASGQTTSGVPTEQYF
j_call: TRBJ2-7
cdr3_length: 16
clone_size: NA
d_call: TRBD2
v_call: TRBV2

cdr3_nt: TGTGCCAGCAGTTTACAGACAGAAAAACTGTTTTTT
cdr3_aa: CASSLQTEKLFF
j_call: TRBJ1-4
cdr3_length: 12
clone_size: few
d_call: NA
v_call: TRBV28

cdr3_nt: TGTGCCAGCAGCGACCACGAGAACACTGAAGCTTTCTTT
cdr3_aa: CASSDHENTEAFF
j_call: TRBJ1-1
cdr3_length: 13
clone_size: NA
d_call: NA
v_call: TRBV6-4

cdr3_nt: TGTGCCAGCAGCTTAGATGGCGGGGGGCGAGAGACCCAGTACTTC
cdr3_aa: CASSLDGGGRETQYF
j_call: TRBJ2-5
cdr3_length: 15
clone_size: NA
d_call: TRBD2
v_call: TRBV11-2

cdr3_nt: TGTGCCAGCAGTTCCGGGGTCCTCTACGAGCAGTACTTC
cdr3_aa: CASSSGVLYEQYF
j_call: TRBJ2-7
cdr3_length: 13
clone_size: NA
d_call: NA
v_call: TRBV27

cdr3_nt: TGCGCCAGCAGCCTCCAATCGGGCTACACAGATACGCAGTATTTT
cdr3_aa: CASSLQSGYTDTQYF
j_call: TRBJ2-3
cdr3_length: 15
clone_size: NA
d_call: NA
v_call: TRBV5-1

cdr3_nt: TGTGCCATCGGGCTTGGACAGGGGGTAGTCGGGGAGCTGTTTTTT
cdr3_aa: CAIGLGQGVVGELFF
j_call: TRBJ2-2
cdr3_length: 15
clone_size: NA
d_call: TRBD1
v_call: TRBV10-3

cdr3_nt: TGTGCCAGCTCCCCCCGGACCGAGGGCTACGAGCAGTACTTC
cdr3_aa: CASSPRTEGYEQYF
j_call: TRBJ2-7
cdr3_length: 14
clone_size: NA
d_call: NA
v_call: TRBV18

cdr3_nt: TGTGCCAGCTCAGTCGGGGGCGAGCCCCAGCATTTT
cdr3_aa: CASSVGGEPQHF
j_call: TRBJ1-5
cdr3_length: 12
clone_size: NA
d_call: NA
v_call: TRBV6-6

cdr3_nt: TGTGCCAGCTCACCACAGAGCAATCAGCCCCAGCATTTT
cdr3_aa: CASSPQSNQPQHF
j_call: TRBJ1-5
cdr3_length: 13
clone_size: NA
d_call: NA
v_call: TRBV18

cdr3_nt: TGTGCCAGCAGCCACAGGGTTGGGGAGCTGTTTTTT
cdr3_aa: CASSHRVGELFF
j_call: TRBJ2-2
cdr3_length: 12
clone_size: NA
d_call: NA
v_call: TRBV11-2

cdr3_nt: TGTGCCAGCAGTCCTGGGACTGCTAATAGCAATCAGCCCCAGCATTTT
cdr3_aa: CASSPGTANSNQPQHF
j_call: TRBJ1-5
cdr3_length: 16
clone_size: NA
d_call: NA
v_call: TRBV28

cdr3_nt: TGCGCCAGCAGCTTGGGTTCGACTAATGAAAAACTGTTTTTT
cdr3_aa: CASSLGSTNEKLFF
j_call: TRBJ1-4
cdr3_length: 14
clone_size: NA
d_call: NA
v_call: TRBV5-1

cdr3_nt: TGTGCCAGCAGTTACGAGGGTACCGCCTACGAGCAGTACTTC
cdr3_aa: CASSYEGTAYEQYF
j_call: TRBJ2-7
cdr3_length: 14
clone_size: once
d_call: NA
v_call: TRBV10-3

cdr3_nt: TGTGCCAGCAGTGAAGGCGGGAGGGCCTCGTCTACGCAGTATTTT
cdr3_aa: CASSEGGRASSTQYF
j_call: TRBJ2-3
cdr3_length: 15
clone_size: NA
d_call: TRBD2
v_call: TRBV25-1

cdr3_nt: TGCGCCAGCAGCCAAGTAGTAGGGGGCGACGGGGCCAACGTCCTGACTTTC
cdr3_aa: CASSQVVGGDGANVLTF
j_call: TRBJ2-6
cdr3_length: 17
clone_size: NA
d_call: TRBD1
v_call: TRBV4-3

cdr3_nt: TGCGCCAGCAGCCAAGATTTAGGACTAGCGGTCGTAAACAGCTACGAGCAGTACTTC
cdr3_aa: CASSQDLGLAVVNSYEQYF
j_call: TRBJ2-7
cdr3_length: 19
clone_size: NA
d_call: TRBD2
v_call: TRBV4-3

cdr3_nt: TGTGCCTGGAACACCCTTGTGGTCAGGGGTCGGACTGAAGCTTTCTTT
cdr3_aa: CAWNTLVVRGRTEAFF
j_call: TRBJ1-1
cdr3_length: 16
clone_size: NA
d_call: NA
v_call: TRBV30

cdr3_nt: TGTGCCAGCACCCGGGACACCAATTCACCCCTCCACTTT
cdr3_aa: CASTRDTNSPLHF
j_call: TRBJ1-6
cdr3_length: 13
clone_size: many
d_call: NA
v_call: TRBV28

cdr3_nt: TGTGCCAGCAGCCCGGGACGCCAGGGAAACACCATATATTTT
cdr3_aa: CASSPGRQGNTIYF
j_call: TRBJ1-3
cdr3_length: 14
clone_size: once
d_call: NA
v_call: TRBV13

cdr3_nt: TGTGCCAGCAGCTTGGCGGTTGAGCAGTTCTTC
cdr3_aa: CASSLAVEQFF
j_call: TRBJ2-1
cdr3_length: 11
clone_size: NA
d_call: NA
v_call: TRBV7-9

cdr3_nt: TGCAGTGCTCCAAACTATGGCTACACCTTC
cdr3_aa: CSAPNYGYTF
j_call: TRBJ1-2
cdr3_length: 10
clone_size: few
d_call: NA
v_call: TRBV20-1

cdr3_nt: TGTGCCAGCAGCTTAGAAGCGGGAGTGGGCGAGCAGTACTTC
cdr3_aa: CASSLEAGVGEQYF
j_call: TRBJ2-7
cdr3_length: 14
clone_size: once
d_call: TRBD2
v_call: TRBV7-9

cdr3_nt: TGTGCCAGCAGCCAGGAGGCGACAAGAAAACTGTTTTTT
cdr3_aa: CASSQEATRKLFF
j_call: TRBJ1-4
cdr3_length: 13
clone_size: NA
d_call: NA
v_call: TRBV4-2

cdr3_nt: TGTGCCAGCTTCGGACAGAGAGGGGTCGGCTACACCTTC
cdr3_aa: CASFGQRGVGYTF
j_call: TRBJ1-2
cdr3_length: 13
clone_size: NA
d_call: NA
v_call: TRBV2

cdr3_nt: TGTGCCAGCAGCTCCCCTAGGTCAGATACGCAGTATTTT
cdr3_aa: CASSSPRSDTQYF
j_call: TRBJ2-3
cdr3_length: 13
clone_size: NA
d_call: NA
v_call: TRBV5-4

cdr3_nt: TGTGCCAGCAGCTTTTATGGCCAACAGGGTGGGAAACTGTTTTTT
cdr3_aa: CASSFYGQQGGKLFF
j_call: TRBJ1-4
cdr3_length: 15
clone_size: NA
d_call: NA
v_call: TRBV5-6

cdr3_nt: TGTGCCAGCAGCGTAGGAGGGAGTAGGCACACCGGGGAGCTGTTTTTT
cdr3_aa: CASSVGGSRHTGELFF
j_call: TRBJ2-2
cdr3_length: 16
clone_size: NA
d_call: NA
v_call: TRBV9

cdr3_nt: TGTGCCAGCAGCCCGGGACAGTATGGCTACACCTTC
cdr3_aa: CASSPGQYGYTF
j_call: TRBJ1-2
cdr3_length: 12
clone_size: NA
d_call: TRBD1
v_call: TRBV7-2

cdr3_nt: TGCGCCAGCAGTCAATCAAAAGACAGGTCGAGGCAGCCCCAGCATTTT
cdr3_aa: CASSQSKDRSRQPQHF
j_call: TRBJ1-5
cdr3_length: 16
clone_size: NA
d_call: NA
v_call: TRBV23-1

cdr3_nt: TGTGCCAGCAGTACTGCGGGGACTAGCGGGAGAGATGAGCAGTTCTTC
cdr3_aa: CASSTAGTSGRDEQFF
j_call: TRBJ2-1
cdr3_length: 16
clone_size: NA
d_call: TRBD2
v_call: TRBV28

cdr3_nt: TGTGCCATCAGTGAGATCGGGACTAGCGACAATGAGCAGTTCTTC
cdr3_aa: CAISEIGTSDNEQFF
j_call: TRBJ2-1
cdr3_length: 15
clone_size: NA
d_call: TRBD2
v_call: TRBV10-3

cdr3_nt: TGTGCCAGAAGTCGGGAGCGAGCCAAAAACATTCAGTACTTC
cdr3_aa: CARSRERAKNIQYF
j_call: TRBJ2-4
cdr3_length: 14
clone_size: once
d_call: NA
v_call: TRBV5-3

cdr3_nt: TGCGCCAGCAGTCCCCGGACTAGGAGAGAGACCCAGTACTTC
cdr3_aa: CASSPRTRRETQYF
j_call: TRBJ2-5
cdr3_length: 14
clone_size: NA
d_call: TRBD2
v_call: TRBV4-3